This T cell receptor beta chain was observed in a study of CD8+ T cells in alopecia areata. The wider study: The drug, tofacitinib, lasted 6 to 18 months, followed by 6 months off drug. Whole-study findings and limits: Researchers say the link of baseline CD8+ expansion to response remains uncertain, with one nonresponder.

The V gene's germline CDR1 is LNHNV and CDR2 YYDKDF (reference sequence). Trimming pared 0 bases from V and 0 bases from J, leaving 8 bases between. The CDR3 totals 15 residues. Extracted RNA was reverse transcribed into cDNA, the sequencing template. Sequencing used immunoSEQ multiplex PCR; TCRdb keeps in-frame clones, though not all of them. This sample has roughly 180,000 clones, with about 51% found just once. The sample's treatment: oral pan-JAK inhibitor, 5-10 mg twice daily. Sampling of alopecia areata patients yielded lesional scalp punch biopsies as well as peripheral blood. In the case of this clone: Its cognate antigen is unknown.

The chain carries TRBV15 and TRBJ1-1; the D is unclear. The sequence was obtained from a human donor with alopecia areata. Material: CD8+ T cells sorted from blood, obtained between weeks 51 and 54, from a patient treated with tofacitinib. Here the CDR3 DNA reads TGTGCCACCAGCAGAGACGGCTCCATGAACACTGAAGCTTTCTTT. This codes for CATSRDGSMNTEAFF.